This entry lists 16 T cell receptor beta chains sequenced from one sample in a study of cytomegalovirus exposure and HLA in healthy donors. Profiled with immunoSEQ multiplex PCR; TCRdb holds only in-frame clones, not every one. The sample has approximately 280,000 clones, around 89% seen once; the top ten hold approximately 0.9%. The sequencing input was PBMCs. These receptors were collected from a woman younger than 30 in good health and CMV-seronegative.

The gene calls are TRBV19 and TRBJ2-1; D remains unclear. This CDR3 region has 15 residues. The germline gives CDR1 LNHDA, CDR2 SQIVND (reference sequence). Trimming took off 6 bases at V and 1 base at J, with 13 bases between the two ends. DNA for the CDR3: TGTGCCAGTAGCCCCCCGAGAGTTTCCTACAATGAGCAGTTCTTC. Residues: CASSPPRVSYNEQFF.

V gene TRBV11-2 combines with J gene TRBJ2-7, with unresolved D. The V end lost 4 bases, the J end lost 1 base, and 5 bases lay between the germline ends. Per germline, CDR1 SGHAT and CDR2 FQNNGV. This CDR3 contains 12 residues. The CDR3: CASSSPSYEQYF. The CDR3 region has the DNA TGTGCCAGCAGCTCTCCTTCCTACGAGCAGTACTTC.

The chain joins TRBV14 to TRBJ1-1; tentative D call: TRBD1 (5 bases). V was cut by 1 base and J by 4 bases, with 10 bases left in between. The CDR3 covers 14 residues. Germline CDR1 is SGHDN and CDR2 is FVKESK. This CDR3 is CASSQVARGTEAFF. The DNA for the CDR3 is TGTGCCAGCAGCCAAGTGGCTAGGGGCACTGAAGCTTTCTTT.

The rearrangement links TRBV6-1 to TRBJ2-7; possibly TRBD2 for D (5 bases). V dropped 2 bases and J dropped 0 bases, with 11 bases sitting between them. Germline values: CDR1 MNHNS, CDR2 SASEGT. The CDR3 sequence is 15 residues long. CDR3 amino acids: CASSERVGSSYEQYF. CDR3 bases: TGTGCCAGCAGTGAAAGGGTTGGGAGCTCCTACGAGCAGTACTTC.

The J gene is TRBJ2-2, the V gene TRBV5-1; 12 positions agree with TRBD2. Germline V gene data show CDR1 as SGHRS and CDR2 as YFSETQ. The CDR3 runs to 15 residues. V was clipped by 0 bases and J by 6 bases; unmatched bases: 0. The CDR3 is CASSLGLAGAGELFF. In DNA, the CDR3 is TGCGCCAGCAGCTTGGGACTAGCGGGAGCCGGGGAGCTGTTTTTT. Full variable domain (remainder filled in from reference TRBV5-1 and TRBJ2-2): KAGVTQTPRYLIKTRGQQVTLSCSPISGHRSVSWYQQTPGQGLQFLFEYFSETQRNKGNFPGRFSGRQFSNSRSEMNVSTLELGDSALYLCASSLGLAGAGELFFGEGSRLTVL.

The chain couples TRBV2 to TRBJ1-1; the D gene is possibly TRBD1 (5 bases). V dropped 7 bases and J dropped 5 bases, with 14 bases sitting between them. The germline V gene has CDR1 SNHLY and CDR2 FYNNEI. The length of the CDR3 is 13 residues. CDR3 nucleotides: TGTGCCAGCAAGAAGGATGGGGGGACTGAAGCTTTCTTT. Translation: CASKKDGGTEAFF.

The chain links TRBV5-1 to TRBJ2-5, with 10 bases fitting TRBD2. The germline V gene encodes CDR1 SGHRS and CDR2 YFSETQ. The V and J ends lost 0 bases and 1 base, in that order; junction bases with no gene match: 3. The CDR3 is 16 amino acids. CDR3 in amino acids: CASSLAPSGSQETQYF. CDR3 bases: TGCGCCAGCAGCTTGGCGCCTAGCGGGAGCCAAGAGACCCAGTACTTC.

V is TRBV2 and J is TRBJ2-1; D perhaps matches TRBD2 (6 bases). The CDR3 contains 14 residues. Germline V CDR1 and CDR2: SNHLY, FYNNEI. V was clipped by 3 bases and J by 9 bases, with 15 bases between them. CDR3 residues: CASSEGLTRGEQFF. The CDR3 DNA is TGTGCCAGCAGTGAGGGTTTGACTAGGGGTGAGCAGTTCTTC.

This chain joins TRBV7-9 and TRBJ1-1; possibly TRBD1 for D (6 bases). This CDR3 is built from 15 residues. V was clipped by 5 bases and J by 6 bases, with 19 bases between them. Germline CDR1 reads SEHNR; CDR2 reads FQNEAQ (reference sequence). The CDR3 loop reads CASSEIAGRGSEAFF. CDR3 bases: TGTGCCAGCAGCGAAATAGCAGGGAGGGGGTCTGAAGCTTTCTTT.

The chain uses TRBV6-5 and TRBJ2-1; 13 bases agree with TRBD2. After removal of 4 bases from V and 3 bases from J, the junction contained 3 bases not matched to a gene. Germline values: CDR1 MNHEY, CDR2 SVGAGI. The CDR3 length is 16 residues. Here the CDR3 reads CASSSGLAGRYNEQFF. The CDR3, as DNA: TGTGCCAGCAGTTCGGGACTAGCGGGACGCTACAATGAGCAGTTCTTC.

V usage is TRBV27 and J usage is TRBJ2-7; TRBD1 might be the D (6 bases). The CDR3 sequence is 15 residues long. Looked up from germline, CDR1 is MNHEY and CDR2 is SMNVEV (reference sequence). V was cut by 6 bases and J by 0 bases, with 15 bases left in between. The CDR3 spells CASSLNSDSSYEQYF. The CDR3 DNA sequence: TGTGCCAGCAGCTTAAATTCGGACAGCTCCTACGAGCAGTACTTC.

The chain joins TRBV28 to TRBJ2-3; TRBD2 aligns across 9 bases. The CDR3 sequence is 18 residues long. Per germline, CDR1 MDHEN and CDR2 SYDVKM. V lost 5 bases, J lost 6 bases, and 18 bases stayed unmatched. The DNA of the CDR3 is TGTGCCAGCAGTGAATGGCCCTACTCTGTGCGGGAGGGGGATACGCAGTATTTT. It is translated as CASSEWPYSVREGDTQYF. Variable domain in full (rest from reference TRBV28 and TRBJ2-3): DVKVTQSSRYLVKRTGEKVFLECVQDMDHENMFWYRQDPGLGLRLIYFSYDVKMKEKGDIPEGYSVSREKKERFSLILESASTNQTSMYLCASSEWPYSVREGDTQYFGPGTRLTVL.

By share, this clone ranks as medium-sized. The chain has TRBV6-6 and TRBJ1-1; 7 positions agree with TRBD1. Germline CDR1 MNHNY, CDR2 SVGAGI (reference sequence). The CDR3 totals 14 residues. The V and J ends lost 6 bases and 2 bases, in that order; junction bases with no gene match: 6. CDR3 region: CASSLGDRNTEAFF. DNA of the CDR3: TGTGCCAGCAGCTTAGGGGACAGAAACACTGAAGCTTTCTTT.

The J gene is TRBJ2-1, the V gene TRBV12-5, with TRBD2 identical over 9 bases. CDR1 LGHNT and CDR2 FRNRAP come from the germline V gene. This CDR3 has 15 residues. Trimming cost V 0 bases and J 11 bases; bases outside gene matches: 8. CDR3 DNA: TGTGCTAGTGGTTTGGTAGCGGGAGGCCCTTCCCAGCAGTTCTTC. Protein product: CASGLVAGGPSQQFF.

The gene calls are TRBV6-6 and TRBJ2-2, with no clear D. This CDR3 region has 10 residues. The germline V gene encodes CDR1 MNHNY and CDR2 SVGAGI (reference sequence). The CDR3 loop is CAAPTGELFF. The CDR3 DNA sequence: TGTGCAGCCCCGACCGGGGAGCTGTTTTTT.

This clone was seen a single time. The V call is TRBV11-2, the J call TRBJ2-7, with D possibly matching TRBD2 (6 bases). The V gene's germline CDR1 is SGHAT and CDR2 FQNNGV. The ends were cut back, 5 bases at V and 9 bases at J, with 20 bases in the middle. The length of the CDR3 is 14 residues. The CDR3 bases are TGTGCCAGCAGCCCCCGGGGGTTCCCGGACGCGCAGTACTTC. This translates into CASSPRGFPDAQYF.